This passage covers 29 T cell receptor beta chains from one sample sequenced in a study of cytomegalovirus exposure and HLA in healthy donors. The PCR ran on 60 Vbeta and 13 Jbeta primers. Clones were read by immunoSEQ multiplex PCR, and TCRdb kept only the in-frame ones, dropping some. The listing contains 70,000 or so clones. The sample taken for sequencing was PBMCs. The receptors shown here come from a man aged 40-50 years in good health and CMV-seronegative.

The rearrangement joins TRBV15 to TRBJ2-1; 8 bases match TRBD1. The CDR3 loop spans 15 amino acids. V was clipped by 1 base and J by 8 bases; unmatched bases: 7. The germline V gene has CDR1 LNHNV and CDR2 YYDKDF (reference sequence). The CDR3 spells CATSRGGQGGDEQFF. CDR3 DNA sequence: TGTGCCACCAGCAGAGGTGGACAGGGCGGCGATGAGCAGTTCTTC.

This chain joins TRBV12-5 and TRBJ2-7; perhaps TRBD1 as D (5 bases). The germline V and J ends were trimmed by 2 bases and 6 bases, with 26 bases remaining between them. The CDR3 length is 18 residues. Germline CDR1 and CDR2: LGHNT and FRNRAP. CDR3 sequence reads: CASGLPPGQTLVAGEQYF. In DNA, the CDR3 is TGTGCTAGTGGTTTGCCCCCCGGACAAACCCTAGTAGCTGGCGAGCAGTACTTC.

A remark on this clone: At one of its ends the junction is not consistent with the germline gene, which may arise from a read error. Other DNA sequences from this sample encode an identical CDR3 as well. The chain uses TRBV5-1 and TRBJ2-5; no clear D gene. The V gene's germline CDR1 is SGHRS and CDR2 YFSETQ. This CDR3 has 13 residues. The CDR3 DNA follows: TGCGCCAGCAGCTTTAACACCCAAGAGACTCAGTACTTC. Protein sequence: CASSFNTQETQYF. The complete variable domain, with remaining parts taken from reference TRBV5-1 and TRBJ2-5, reads KAGVTQTPRYLIKTRGQQVTLSCSPISGHRSVSWYQQTPGQGLQFLFEYFSETQRNKGNFPGRFSGRQFSNSRSEMNVSTLELGDSALYLCASSFNTQETQYFGPGTRLLVL.

The CDR3 sequence is CAAPGYRTYNSPLHF. The CDR3 nucleotides read TGCGCCGCCCCGGGGTATCGGACCTATAATTCACCCCTCCACTTT. The chain employs TRBV5-1 and TRBJ1-6; D is undetermined. V was cut by 10 bases and J by 2 bases, with 16 bases left in between. Looked up from germline, CDR1 is SGHRS and CDR2 is YFSETQ. CDR3 length: 15 amino acids.

The chain carries TRBV5-4 and TRBJ2-7; 10 nucleotides agree with TRBD2. Germline-derived CDR1 and CDR2 are SGHNT and YYREEE (reference sequence). V shed 3 bases and J 1 base; nucleotides not matched to a gene: 4. The CDR3 length is 15 residues. The CDR3 is CASSYRLAGSYEQYF. The DNA of the CDR3 is TGTGCCAGCAGCTACAGACTAGCGGGTTCCTACGAGCAGTACTTC. The full variable domain, rest sourced from reference TRBV5-4 and TRBJ2-7, is ETGVTQSPTHLIKTRGQQVTLRCSSQSGHNTVSWYQQALGQGPQFIFQYYREEENGRGNFPPRFSGLQFPNYSSELNVNALELDDSALYLCASSYRLAGSYEQYFGPGTRLTVT.

The V and J genes are TRBV25-1 and TRBJ2-1, with a possible D match to TRBD1 (6 bases). The germline gives CDR1 MGHDK, CDR2 SYGVNS. The CDR3 has 15 amino acids. V was clipped by 5 bases and J by 1 base, with 12 bases between them. The CDR3 DNA sequence: TGTGCCAGCAGTCTTCGGACAGATTCCTACAATGAGCAGTTCTTC. This translates into CASSLRTDSYNEQFF.

The chain joins TRBV7-9 to TRBJ1-2; D may be TRBD1 (6 bases). This CDR3 contains 15 residues. The V gene's germline CDR1 is SEHNR and CDR2 FQNEAQ (reference sequence). The V end lost 1 base, the J end lost 2 bases, and 11 bases lay between the germline ends. CDR3 DNA: TGTGCCAGCAGCTTAGAGCGGGGGGCGAACTATGGCTACACCTTC. It codes for CASSLERGANYGYTF. The variable domain in full, with the rest retrieved from reference TRBV7-9 and TRBJ1-2, is DTGVSQNPRHKITKRGQNVTFRCDPISEHNRLYWYRQTLGQGPEFLTYFQNEAQLEKSRLLSDRFSAERPKGSFSTLEIQRTEQGDSAMYLCASSLERGANYGYTFGSGTRLTVV.

The chain employs TRBV5-1 and TRBJ1-4; D is unresolved. This CDR3 spans 16 amino acids. Trimming cost V 0 bases and J 5 bases, with 14 bases left between them. Germline V gene sequence: CDR1 SGHRS, CDR2 YFSETQ. The CDR3 loop reads CASSLDVVGRNEKLFF. The DNA of the CDR3 is TGCGCCAGCAGCTTGGACGTCGTGGGGAGAAATGAAAAACTGTTTTTT.

V usage is TRBV6-6 and J usage is TRBJ2-5, with TRBD2 matching over 9 bases. With V trimmed by 2 bases and J by 5 bases, 9 bases remained unmatched. The V gene's germline CDR1 is MNHNY and CDR2 SVGAGI (reference sequence). The CDR3 is 16 residues long. The CDR3 DNA sequence: TGTGCCAGCAGTTACCAGGCGGGGGGGCCCTGGGAGACCCAGTACTTC. It yields the protein CASSYQAGGPWETQYF.

This chain links TRBV6-5 with TRBJ1-6; TRBD1 matches at 9 bases. J gave up 13 bases and V 7 bases, and 11 bases lay outside the gene matches. The germline V gene has CDR1 MNHEY and CDR2 SVGAGI. This CDR3 spans 14 amino acids. The CDR3 nucleotides read TGTGCCAGCACCCTGGGGACAGGGCTTTCGCCCCTCCACTTT. Translation: CASTLGTGLSPLHF.

J is TRBJ2-2 and V is TRBV5-5, with TRBD2 as a possible D gene (5 bases). V was pared by 4 bases and J by 6 bases, with 19 bases between. Germline CDR1 reads SGHKS; CDR2 reads YYEKEE (reference sequence). The CDR3 covers 16 residues. The CDR3: CASSPQFLTAAGELFF. The CDR3 bases are TGTGCCAGCAGCCCTCAATTCCTTACAGCGGCCGGGGAGCTGTTTTTT. Complete variable domain (other parts from reference TRBV5-5 and TRBJ2-2): DAGVTQSPTHLIKTRGQQVTLRCSPISGHKSVSWYQQVLGQGPQFIFQYYEKEERGRGNFPDRFSARQFPNYSSELNVNALLLGDSALYLCASSPQFLTAAGELFFGEGSRLTVL.

The chain uses TRBV5-4 and TRBJ2-2; 8 bases fit TRBD2. CDR3 length: 17 residues. Germline V gives CDR1 SGHNT, CDR2 YYREEE (reference sequence). V shed 3 bases, J shed 1 base, and the junction held 8 bases outside the gene matches. CDR3 region: CASSYTSGPLNTGELFF. As DNA, the CDR3 is TGTGCCAGCAGCTATACTAGCGGCCCTCTGAACACCGGGGAGCTGTTTTTT.

The chain carries TRBV6-6 and TRBJ1-1, with TRBD1 matching 8 bases. V dropped 2 bases and J dropped 5; count of bases not matched to a gene: 7. This CDR3 comprises 15 residues. The germline gives CDR1 MNHNY, CDR2 SVGAGI (reference sequence). The CDR3 DNA reads TGTGCCAGCAGTTACACAGGGGGAATCTCGACTGAAGCTTTCTTT. Amino acids: CASSYTGGISTEAFF.

The chain employs TRBV6-1 and TRBJ1-6; 7 nucleotides line up with TRBD1. V dropped 6 bases and J dropped 0; count of bases not matched to a gene: 2. CDR1 is MNHNS, CDR2 SASEGT, per germline. The CDR3 loop spans 15 amino acids. This CDR3 is CASRDRSSYNSPLHF. The CDR3 DNA sequence: TGTGCCAGCAGGGACAGGAGCTCCTATAATTCACCCCTCCACTTT.

The chain recombines TRBV27 with TRBJ2-4, with TRBD1 identical over 7 bases. The germline CDR1 and CDR2 sequences are MNHEY and SMNVEV (reference sequence). Germline trimming cut 3 bases from V and 6 bases from J; bases unmatched to any gene: 2. CDR3 size: 13 residues. This CDR3 reads CASSLGQPNIQYF. The CDR3, as DNA: TGTGCCAGCAGTTTGGGACAGCCAAACATTCAGTACTTC.

The rearrangement uses TRBV4-1 and TRBJ2-7; 9 positions match TRBD1. CDR1 MGHRA and CDR2 YSYEKL come from the germline V gene. With 2 bases clipped from V and 1 base from J, the junction kept 6 bases outside the gene matches. The CDR3 spans 16 residues. CDR3 in DNA: TGCGCCAGCAGCCAACCCCTGACAGGGGGATCCTACGAGCAGTACTTC. This translates into CASSQPLTGGSYEQYF.

The chain is built from TRBV2 and TRBJ1-6, with TRBD1 matching 9 bases. The CDR3 totals 14 residues. J was trimmed by 6 bases and V by 5 bases; bases with no gene match: 2. CDR1 is SNHLY and CDR2 is FYNNEI in the germline V gene. CDR3 DNA: TGTGCCAGCAGTTGGACAGGGGTTAATTCACCCCTCCACTTT. As protein: CASSWTGVNSPLHF.

CDR3 sequence reads: CAISGRGQVESDTQYF. The CDR3 DNA reads as TGTGCCATCAGTGGAAGGGGACAGGTCGAATCAGATACGCAGTATTTT. The rearrangement joins TRBV10-3 to TRBJ2-3; 8 nucleotides line up with TRBD1. Germline V gene sequence: CDR1 ENHRY, CDR2 SYGVKD. The length of the CDR3 is 16 residues. V gave up 4 bases and J gave up 4 bases; unmatched junction bases: 10.

The rearrangement joins TRBV2 to TRBJ2-1; 13 nucleotides match TRBD2. Trimming cost V 7 bases and J 4 bases; bases outside gene matches: 10. The CDR3 length is 17 residues. Germline V gene lookup returns CDR1 SNHLY and CDR2 FYNNEI. The CDR3 DNA reads TGTGCCAGCACCCTGACGGGACTAGCGGGACTTTACAATGAGCAGTTCTTC. Translating it yields CASTLTGLAGLYNEQFF. The full variable domain, rest sourced from reference TRBV2 and TRBJ2-1, is EPEVTQTPSHQVTQMGQEVILRCVPISNHLYFYWYRQILGQKVEFLVSFYNNEISEKSEIFDDQFSVERPDGSNFTLKIRSTKLEDSAMYFCASTLTGLAGLYNEQFFGPGTRLTVL.

The chain is built from TRBV25-1 and TRBJ2-5, with D possibly TRBD1 on 6 matching bases. Germline CDR1 reads MGHDK; CDR2 reads SYGVNS. The CDR3 sequence is 13 residues long. V was trimmed by 1 base and J by 3 bases, leaving 6 bases between them. CDR3 residues: CASSESGEETQYF. CDR3 DNA: TGTGCCAGCAGTGAATCAGGGGAAGAGACCCAGTACTTC. Full variable domain (missing parts from reference TRBV25-1 and TRBJ2-5): EADIYQTPRYLVIGTGKKITLECSQTMGHDKMYWYQQDPGMELHLIHYSYGVNSTEKGDLSSESTVSRIRTEHFPLTLESARPSHTSQYLCASSESGEETQYFGPGTRLLVL.

This chain links TRBV7-8 with TRBJ2-7; tentatively, D is TRBD2 (5 bases). V dropped 1 base and J dropped 5 bases, with 12 bases sitting between them. Germline assignment: CDR1 SGHVS and CDR2 FQNEAQ. This CDR3 region has 14 residues. The DNA of the CDR3 is TGTGCCAGCAGCTTAGGGTTGAGGGTGCACGAGCAGTACTTC. Amino acids: CASSLGLRVHEQYF. Looking up the rest from reference TRBV7-8 and TRBJ2-7 gives the full variable domain: GAGVSQSPRYKVAKRGQDVALRCDPISGHVSLFWYQQALGQGPEFLTYFQNEAQLDKSGLPSDRFFAERPEGSVSTLKIQRTQQEDSAVYLCASSLGLRVHEQYFGPGTRLTVT.

The chain couples TRBV25-1 to TRBJ1-4; D is unclear. The CDR3 spans 15 residues. Germline loops: CDR1 MGHDK, CDR2 SYGVNS. The V and J ends lost 0 bases and 5 bases respectively, with 10 bases between them. This chain's CDR3 is CASSEYLGVNEKLFF. The CDR3 region has the DNA TGTGCCAGCAGTGAATATCTGGGAGTGAATGAAAAACTGTTTTTT.

V gene TRBV18 combines with J gene TRBJ1-1; 8 bases fit TRBD1. This CDR3 is 15 amino acids long. CDR1 is KGHSH, CDR2 LQKENI, per germline. Losses at the gene ends were 4 bases for V and 1 base for J; bases not matched to a gene: 5. CDR3 in DNA: TGTGCCAGCTCACTCCGACAGGGGCGGAACACTGAAGCTTTCTTT. It encodes CASSLRQGRNTEAFF.

V is TRBV4-1 and J is TRBJ1-2; D gene unclear. The CDR3 consists of 15 residues. The germline V and J ends were trimmed by 0 bases and 3 bases, with 11 bases remaining between them. Germline CDR1 is MGHRA and CDR2 is YSYEKL. Here the CDR3 reads CASSQDATYYYGYTF. DNA of the CDR3: TGCGCCAGCAGCCAAGATGCAACTTATTACTATGGCTACACCTTC.

The chain joins TRBV7-6 to TRBJ2-1; a weak D match, TRBD2 (6 bases). Deletions cut 5 bases from V and 8 bases from J, with 25 bases between. The CDR3 extends over 17 amino acids. Germline assignment: CDR1 SGHVS and CDR2 FNYEAQ. Here the CDR3 reads CASSIGAGSRSWDEQFF. The DNA for the CDR3 is TGTGCCAGCAGCATCGGGGCGGGGAGCCGCTCATGGGATGAGCAGTTCTTC.

The V and J genes are TRBV19 and TRBJ2-3, with 10 bases aligning to TRBD2. This CDR3 spans 17 amino acids. Trimming took 3 bases from V and 2 from J; bases not matched to a gene: 8. The germline gives CDR1 LNHDA, CDR2 SQIVND (reference sequence). The DNA of the CDR3 is TGTGCCAGTAGTATTCGAACTAGCGGGAAAATCACAGATACGCAGTATTTT. Protein product: CASSIRTSGKITDTQYF.

The chain is built from TRBV2 and TRBJ2-7, with 7 bases that match TRBD1. Germline V lookup: CDR1 SNHLY, CDR2 FYNNEI. The CDR3 runs to 14 residues. V was clipped by 6 bases and J by 0 bases; unmatched bases: 5. In nucleotides, the CDR3 is TGTGCCAGCAGGGGGACAGCGAACTCCTACGAGCAGTACTTC. It specifies CASRGTANSYEQYF. The full variable domain, in which reference TRBV2 and TRBJ2-7 provide the parts outside the CDR3, is EPEVTQTPSHQVTQMGQEVILRCVPISNHLYFYWYRQILGQKVEFLVSFYNNEISEKSEIFDDQFSVERPDGSNFTLKIRSTKLEDSAMYFCASRGTANSYEQYFGPGTRLTVT.

This chain links TRBV7-6 with TRBJ2-7; 10 nucleotides align to TRBD1. The V segment lost 3 bases and the J segment 5 bases; nucleotides outside the gene matches: 13. CDR1 SGHVS and CDR2 FNYEAQ come from the germline V gene. The CDR3 spans 17 residues. CDR3 nucleotides: TGTGCCAGCAGCTTGAGGACAGGGGGTGGAATTTACGACGAGCAGTACTTC. Translation: CASSLRTGGGIYDEQYF.

The V and J genes are TRBV7-2 and TRBJ2-4; possible D gene TRBD2, 6 bases. Per germline, CDR1 SGHTA and CDR2 FQGNSA. V was shortened by 1 base and J by 3 bases, with 16 bases between the two germline ends. This CDR3 contains 17 residues. The DNA for the CDR3 is TGTGCCAGCAGCTTAGACCCCGGGGGATTGGACAAAAACATTCAGTACTTC. It is translated as CASSLDPGGLDKNIQYF.